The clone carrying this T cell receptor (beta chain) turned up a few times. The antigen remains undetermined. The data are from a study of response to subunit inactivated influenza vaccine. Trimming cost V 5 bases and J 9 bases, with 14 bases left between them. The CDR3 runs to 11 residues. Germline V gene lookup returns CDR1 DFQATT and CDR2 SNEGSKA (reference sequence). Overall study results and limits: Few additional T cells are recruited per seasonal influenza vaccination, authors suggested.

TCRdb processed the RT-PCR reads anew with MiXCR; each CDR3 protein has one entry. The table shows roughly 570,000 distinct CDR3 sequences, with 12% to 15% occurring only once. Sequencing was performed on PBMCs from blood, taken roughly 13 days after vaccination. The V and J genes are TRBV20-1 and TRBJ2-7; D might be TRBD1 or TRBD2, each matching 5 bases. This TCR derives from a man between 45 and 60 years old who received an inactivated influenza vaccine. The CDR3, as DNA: TGCAGTGCTCTCCTCTGGGGGTCGCAGTACTTC. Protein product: CSALLWGSQYF.